This entry is about one T cell receptor beta chain. Antigen unknown. One junction end disagrees with the germline gene, perhaps due to a read error. The CDR3 runs 15 residues. The germline V gene has CDR1 LNHDA and CDR2 SQIVND (reference sequence). The Oncomine TCR Beta short-read assay sequenced DNA from cultured CD4+ T cells. TCRdb processed the PCR reads anew with MiXCR; each CDR3 protein has one entry. The table shows 20,000 to 25,000 distinct CDR3 sequences, with less than 65% occurring only once. The sample belongs to a study of vaccination and CD4 T cells after COVID-19. Documented treatment: roughly ten-day PBMC culture with coronavirus spike peptide pools or control peptides (ViraFEST assay). T cells were expanded with peptide pools, and expanded clonotypes were identified by TCR sequencing. Healthy vaccine recipients had no prior SARS-CoV-2 infection, shown by negative nucleocapsid antibodies before and after vaccination.

The input for sequencing was CD4+ T cells from blood, cultured in vitro, taken after SARS-CoV-2 vaccination. V and J are TRBV19 and TRBJ1-6; possible D gene TRBD1, 5 bases. The clonotype originates from a human donor who received a COVID-19 vaccine. The CDR3 DNA follows: TGTGCCGGTAGTATACAGGACACCTATAATTCACCCCTCCACTTT. Translated, it gives CAGSIQDTYNSPLHF.